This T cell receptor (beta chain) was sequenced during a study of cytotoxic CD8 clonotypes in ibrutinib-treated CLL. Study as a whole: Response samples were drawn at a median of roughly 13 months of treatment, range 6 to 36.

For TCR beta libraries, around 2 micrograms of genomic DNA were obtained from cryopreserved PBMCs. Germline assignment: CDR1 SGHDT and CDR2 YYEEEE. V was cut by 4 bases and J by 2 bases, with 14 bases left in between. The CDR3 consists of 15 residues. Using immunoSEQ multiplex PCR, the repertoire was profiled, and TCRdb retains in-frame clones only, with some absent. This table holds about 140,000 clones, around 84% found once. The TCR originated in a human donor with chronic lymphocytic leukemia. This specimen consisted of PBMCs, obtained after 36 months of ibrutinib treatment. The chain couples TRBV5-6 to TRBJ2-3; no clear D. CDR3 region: CASSLDLGATDTQYF. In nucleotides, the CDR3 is TGTGCCAGCAGCCTGGACCTCGGCGCCACAGATACGCAGTATTTT.